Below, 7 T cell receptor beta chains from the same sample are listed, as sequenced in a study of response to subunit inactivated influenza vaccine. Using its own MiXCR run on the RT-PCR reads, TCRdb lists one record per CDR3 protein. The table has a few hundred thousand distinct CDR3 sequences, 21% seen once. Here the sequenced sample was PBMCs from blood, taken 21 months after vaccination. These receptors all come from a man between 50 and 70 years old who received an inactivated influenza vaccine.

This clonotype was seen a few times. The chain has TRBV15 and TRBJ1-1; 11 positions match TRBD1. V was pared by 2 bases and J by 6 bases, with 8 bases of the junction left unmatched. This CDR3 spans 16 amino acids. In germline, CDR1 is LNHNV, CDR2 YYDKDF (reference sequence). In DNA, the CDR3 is TGTGCCACCAGCAGACTCGGGACAGGGGGTAAATCTGAAGCTTTCTTT. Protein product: CATSRLGTGGKSEAFF. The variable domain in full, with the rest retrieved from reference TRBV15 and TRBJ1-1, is DAMVIQNPRYQVTQFGKPVTLSCSQTLNHNVMYWYQQKSSQAPKLLFHYYDKDFNNEADTPDNFQSRRPNTSFCFLDIRSPGLGDTAMYLCATSRLGTGGKSEAFFGQGTRLTVV.

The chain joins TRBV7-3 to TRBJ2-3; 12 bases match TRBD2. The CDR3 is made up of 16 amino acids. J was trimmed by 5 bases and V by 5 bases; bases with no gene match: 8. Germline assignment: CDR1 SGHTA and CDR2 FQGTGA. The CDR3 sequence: CASSQRLAGEIDTQYF. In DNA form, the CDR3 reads TGTGCCAGCAGCCAGAGACTAGCGGGAGAGATAGATACGCAGTATTTT.

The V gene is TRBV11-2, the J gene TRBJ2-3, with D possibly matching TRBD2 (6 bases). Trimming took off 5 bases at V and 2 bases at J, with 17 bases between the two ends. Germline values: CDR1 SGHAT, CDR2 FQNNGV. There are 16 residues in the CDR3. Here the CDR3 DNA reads TGTGCCAGCAGCCCCGTCCGGCGGGGATCCACAGATACGCAGTATTTT. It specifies CASSPVRRGSTDTQYF.

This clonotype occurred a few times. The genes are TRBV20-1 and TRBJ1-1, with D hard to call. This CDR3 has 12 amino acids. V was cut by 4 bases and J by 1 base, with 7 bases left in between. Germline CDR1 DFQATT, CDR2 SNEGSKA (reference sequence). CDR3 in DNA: TGCAGTGCTAAAAAACAGAACACTGAAGCTTTCTTT. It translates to CSAKKQNTEAFF.

The CDR3, as DNA: TGCAGCGTTGATGGCAAGGGGGTTGAGACCCAGTACTTC. This sequence encodes CSVDGKGVETQYF. The chain couples TRBV29-1 to TRBJ2-5; possible D gene TRBD1, 6 bases. Germline loops: CDR1 SQVTM, CDR2 ANQGSEA. V gave up 3 bases and J gave up 5 bases, with 13 bases separating them. The CDR3 is 13 amino acids.

CDR3 loop: CASSHERTGSNQPQHF. Here the CDR3 DNA reads TGCGCCAGCAGTCATGAGAGGACGGGTAGCAATCAGCCCCAGCATTTT. The chain carries TRBV23-1 and TRBJ1-5; the D is unclear. TRBV23-1 is identified as an open reading frame with a role that is uncertain. Between the trimmed V and J ends, which lost 3 bases and 0 bases, there was a span of 12 bases. The CDR3 is 16 amino acids.

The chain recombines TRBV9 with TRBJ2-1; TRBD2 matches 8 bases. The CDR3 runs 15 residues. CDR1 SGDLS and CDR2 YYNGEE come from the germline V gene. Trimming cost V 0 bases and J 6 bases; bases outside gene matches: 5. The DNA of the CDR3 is TGTGCCAGCAGCGTAGGTAGCGGGGCTAGCAATGAGCAGTTCTTC. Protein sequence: CASSVGSGASNEQFF.